The 32 T cell receptor beta chains in this list originate from one sample, sequenced in a study of CD8 T cells in ankylosing spondylitis. Study-level findings and limits: The study identified a TCR beta motif of under ten highly homologous variants that appeared characteristic of ankylosing spondylitis blood.

For these receptors, no antigen is known. TCRdb used MiXCR to reprocess the 5' RACE reads, holding one entry per CDR3 protein. The data show about 220,000 distinct CDR3 sequences, about 18% seen once. Sequencing was carried out using blood, either unsorted or a sorted T cell fraction (not recorded which). The source of these receptors is a male donor with ankylosing spondylitis.

V and J are TRBV29-1 and TRBJ2-1, with TRBD2 matching 12 bases. CDR1 is SQVTM, CDR2 ANQGSEA, per germline. CDR3 length: 17 amino acids. The trim removed 2 bases at V and 1 base at J, leaving 6 bases unmatched. The CDR3 DNA is TGCAGCGTTGAACCCCCTAGCGGGGGGGATTCCTACAATGAGCAGTTCTTC. Encoded protein: CSVEPPSGGDSYNEQFF.

This clonotype was observed many times. The V and J genes are TRBV29-1 and TRBJ2-7; TRBD1 agrees at 10 bases. This CDR3 contains 13 residues. The V gene end was trimmed by 5 bases and the J gene end by 3 bases; junction bases not matched to a gene: 4. The germline V gene has CDR1 SQVTM and CDR2 ANQGSEA. CDR3 residues: CSVPGQGGYEQYF. The CDR3 DNA sequence: TGCAGCGTTCCCGGACAGGGGGGCTACGAGCAGTACTTC.

The V call is TRBV5-6, the J call TRBJ1-4; no definite D call. Per germline, CDR1 SGHDT and CDR2 YYEEEE. The V and J ends lost 0 bases and 14 bases respectively, with 11 bases between them. The CDR3 runs to 12 residues. CDR3 sequence: CASSLAGLGLFF. CDR3 in DNA: TGTGCCAGCAGCTTGGCCGGCTTAGGGCTGTTTTTT.

This clonotype was seen more than once but under ten times. The chain recombines TRBV11-1 with TRBJ2-7; 8 nucleotides align to TRBD1. After removal of 6 bases from V and 2 bases from J, the junction contained 9 bases not matched to a gene. The germline V gene has CDR1 SGHAT and CDR2 FQDESV (reference sequence). CDR3 length equals 15 residues. This CDR3 reads CASSPDRESTYEQYF. The CDR3 DNA follows: TGTGCCAGCAGTCCGGACAGGGAGAGTACCTACGAGCAGTACTTC.

The chain employs TRBV2 and TRBJ1-1; no clear D gene. The CDR3 consists of 16 residues. V lost 1 base to trimming and J lost 3 bases, with 15 bases between them. CDR1 is SNHLY and CDR2 is FYNNEI in the germline V gene. The CDR3 sequence is CASSEDEDVEDTEAFF. DNA for the CDR3: TGTGCCAGCAGTGAAGACGAAGACGTAGAGGACACTGAAGCTTTCTTT. Full variable domain (missing parts from reference TRBV2 and TRBJ1-1): EPEVTQTPSHQVTQMGQEVILRCVPISNHLYFYWYRQILGQKVEFLVSFYNNEISEKSEIFDDQFSVERPDGSNFTLKIRSTKLEDSAMYFCASSEDEDVEDTEAFFGQGTRLTVV.

This clonotype was detected only a few times. This chain links TRBV24-1 with TRBJ1-2; D perhaps matches TRBD1 (6 bases). The germline V gene encodes CDR1 KGHDR and CDR2 SFDVKD. Trimming removed 2 bases from V and 8 bases from J, with 14 bases in between. This CDR3 contains 14 residues. The CDR3 region has the DNA TGTGCCACCAGTGATTCTACAGGGATGGAGGGCTACACCTTC. Its translation is CATSDSTGMEGYTF.

This chain uses TRBV7-9 with TRBJ2-7, with D tentatively TRBD2 (5 bases). The CDR3 extends over 15 amino acids. Trimming removed 5 bases from V and 6 bases from J, with 20 bases in between. Germline assignment: CDR1 SEHNR and CDR2 FQNEAQ (reference sequence). The CDR3 bases are TGTGCCAGCAGCCCCCCCCACGGGGTAGTTAGCGAGCAGTACTTC. This sequence encodes CASSPPHGVVSEQYF.

The gene calls are TRBV20-1 and TRBJ2-3; D ambiguous. This CDR3 has 13 residues. In germline, CDR1 is DFQATT, CDR2 SNEGSKA (reference sequence). Trimming removed 1 base at V and 1 base at J, with 6 bases between. CDR3 DNA: TGCAGTGCTAGAGGACCCCGCACAGATACGCAGTATTTT. Amino acids: CSARGPRTDTQYF.

Only a few counts were recorded for this clonotype. The CDR3 bases are TGTGCCAGCAGCGTCCCAGGGATGAACACTGAAGCTTTCTTT. Protein product: CASSVPGMNTEAFF. V is TRBV6-1 and J is TRBJ1-1; D may be TRBD1 (5 bases). Trimming left V 6 bases short and J 0 bases short, with 11 bases between. From germline, CDR1 is MNHNS and CDR2 SASEGT. The CDR3 is 14 amino acids.

This clonotype was detected a few times. J is TRBJ2-5 and V is TRBV30, with 7 bases lining up with TRBD1. J gave up 5 bases and V 0 bases, and 0 bases lay outside the gene matches. Per the germline V gene, CDR1 is GTSNPN and CDR2 is SVGIG (reference sequence). This CDR3 is built from 12 residues. CDR3 loop: CAWSVQGETQYF. The CDR3 DNA sequence: TGTGCCTGGAGTGTACAGGGGGAGACCCAGTACTTC.

This chain joins TRBV9 and TRBJ2-1; 11 bases are shared with TRBD2. Trimming cost V 4 bases and J 6 bases; bases outside gene matches: 9. This CDR3 region has 16 residues. Germline assignment: CDR1 SGDLS and CDR2 YYNGEE. The CDR3 is CASSTLSGGAANEQFF. In DNA, the CDR3 is TGTGCCAGCAGCACTCTTAGCGGGGGGGCCGCCAATGAGCAGTTCTTC.

The rearrangement joins TRBV27 to TRBJ1-1; perhaps TRBD1 as D (6 bases). This CDR3 comprises 13 residues. Between the trimmed V and J ends, which lost 8 bases and 3 bases, there was a span of 13 bases. CDR1 and CDR2 from the germline V gene are MNHEY and SMNVEV (reference sequence). In nucleotides, the CDR3 is TGTGCCAGCGGCCTAGGGGGGGACACTGAAGCTTTCTTT. Translating it yields CASGLGGDTEAFF.

Concerning this clonotype itself: The conserved phenylalanine or tryptophan is not found at the CDR3 terminus, so this likely reflects a read error. The chain joins TRBV5-4 to TRBJ1-1; D is perhaps TRBD1 (5 bases). Germline assignment: CDR1 SGHNT and CDR2 YYREEE (reference sequence). With 7 bases removed from V and 4 bases from J, the gap between germline ends came to 17 bases. The length of the CDR3 is 14 residues. The CDR3 bases are TGTGCCAGCTTCCGCTGGGGGACCGGCACTGAAGCTTTCCTT. It encodes CASFRWGTGTEAFL.

This clonotype was seen a few times. This chain uses TRBV4-1 with TRBJ1-2; D gene ambiguous. CDR3 length equals 15 residues. V was cut by 4 bases and J by 3 bases, with 15 bases left in between. CDR1 and CDR2 from the germline V gene are MGHRA and YSYEKL. The CDR3 loop reads CASSPGAGSYYGYTF. CDR3 nucleotides: TGCGCCAGCAGCCCTGGCGCGGGCTCCTACTATGGCTACACCTTC.

This clonotype was detected a few times. The rearrangement uses TRBV27 and TRBJ1-2; 8 bases fit TRBD1. This CDR3 is built from 16 residues. Germline CDR1 is MNHEY and CDR2 is SMNVEV (reference sequence). The junction had 13 bases not matched to a gene; V was cut back by 6 bases and J by 4 bases. The CDR3 DNA sequence: TGTGCCAGCAGCCAATCTACCACAGGGGGGTTCTATGGCTACACCTTC. Protein sequence: CASSQSTTGGFYGYTF.

The chain employs TRBV19 and TRBJ2-5; no definite D call. This CDR3 has 12 residues. Trimming pared 8 bases from V and 3 bases from J, leaving 10 bases between. Germline assignment: CDR1 LNHDA and CDR2 SQIVND (reference sequence). This CDR3 is CASVGWEETQYF. Here the CDR3 DNA reads TGTGCCAGTGTCGGATGGGAAGAGACCCAGTACTTC.

This clonotype was counted a few times. CDR3 DNA: TGCAGCGTTGAAGATGGGGGGGGGAAGGAGACCCAGTACTTC. Translating it yields CSVEDGGGKETQYF. The J gene is TRBJ2-5, the V gene TRBV29-1, with 7 bases fitting TRBD2. CDR3 length: 14 residues. CDR1 is SQVTM, CDR2 ANQGSEA, per germline. V shed 0 bases, J shed 5 bases, and the junction held 6 bases outside the gene matches.

This clonotype showed up just a few times. The chain joins TRBV7-9 to TRBJ2-3; 8 nucleotides agree with TRBD1. The CDR3 runs to 16 residues. Germline V lookup: CDR1 SEHNR, CDR2 FQNEAQ (reference sequence). J was trimmed by 2 bases and V by 5 bases; bases with no gene match: 9. The CDR3 here is CASSTRDRRITDTQYF. CDR3 bases: TGTGCCAGCAGCACCCGGGACAGGCGAATCACAGATACGCAGTATTTT. Complete variable domain (other parts from reference TRBV7-9 and TRBJ2-3): DTGVSQNPRHKITKRGQNVTFRCDPISEHNRLYWYRQTLGQGPEFLTYFQNEAQLEKSRLLSDRFSAERPKGSFSTLEIQRTEQGDSAMYLCASSTRDRRITDTQYFGPGTRLTVL.

CDR3 coding DNA: TGCAGTGCTAGAGATTTAACCGGGACTCTAAACAATGAGCAGTTCTTC. Its protein is CSARDLTGTLNNEQFF. This chain joins TRBV20-1 and TRBJ2-1; D perhaps matches TRBD2 (6 bases). V shed 0 bases and J shed 5 bases, with 17 bases lying between them. The CDR3 contains 16 residues. Germline CDR1 DFQATT, CDR2 SNEGSKA (reference sequence).

The chain links TRBV4-1 to TRBJ2-7, with unresolved D. V was cut by 0 bases and J by 4 bases, with 13 bases left in between. CDR1 and CDR2 from the germline V gene are MGHRA and YSYEKL. This CDR3 is built from 15 residues. The DNA for the CDR3 is TGCGCCAGCAGCCAAGATATAAGCAGCCTTTACGAGCAGTACTTC. Encoded protein: CASSQDISSLYEQYF.

This clonotype has more than one count but fewer than ten. The rearrangement joins TRBV5-6 to TRBJ1-2; 8 bases align to TRBD1. CDR3 length: 14 amino acids. The ends lost 0 bases at V and 6 bases at J; junction bases unmatched: 4. CDR1 is SGHDT, CDR2 YYEEEE, per germline. The CDR3 DNA sequence: TGTGCCAGCAGCTTGGCACAGGGGGTTAATGGCTACACCTTC. Its protein is CASSLAQGVNGYTF.

J is TRBJ2-2 and V is TRBV5-4; 10 positions match TRBD2. V was pared by 4 bases and J by 3 bases, with 6 bases of the junction left unmatched. Germline CDR1 reads SGHNT; CDR2 reads YYREEE (reference sequence). The CDR3 is made up of 16 amino acids. CDR3 region: CASSDKLAGYTGELFF. The CDR3 nucleotides read TGTGCCAGCAGCGACAAACTAGCGGGGTACACCGGGGAGCTGTTTTTT.

The chain couples TRBV28 to TRBJ2-3; D is uncertain. The CDR3 is 16 residues long. V dropped 1 base and J dropped 4 bases, with 15 bases sitting between them. Germline CDR1 MDHEN, CDR2 SYDVKM. CDR3 nucleotides: TGTGCCAGCAGTTTATTCCGCGGTAGAGGCTCAGATACGCAGTATTTT. It translates to CASSLFRGRGSDTQYF. The variable domain in full, with the rest retrieved from reference TRBV28 and TRBJ2-3, is DVKVTQSSRYLVKRTGEKVFLECVQDMDHENMFWYRQDPGLGLRLIYFSYDVKMKEKGDIPEGYSVSREKKERFSLILESASTNQTSMYLCASSLFRGRGSDTQYFGPGTRLTVL.

The chain recombines TRBV27 with TRBJ1-1; D not certain. The ends were cut back, 0 bases at V and 4 bases at J, with 12 bases in the middle. The germline V gene has CDR1 MNHEY and CDR2 SMNVEV (reference sequence). The CDR3 is 15 amino acids. Here the CDR3 reads CASSLSYRGGTEAFF. CDR3 nucleotide sequence: TGTGCCAGCAGTTTATCTTACCGGGGAGGCACTGAAGCTTTCTTT.

J is TRBJ1-1 and V is TRBV7-9; D not resolved. There are 13 residues in the CDR3. The V gene lost 2 bases and the J gene lost 7 bases, with 11 bases spanning the gap. Germline V gene data show CDR1 as SEHNR and CDR2 as FQNEAQ (reference sequence). CDR3 nucleotide sequence: TGTGCCAGCAGCTTAATTGCGGAGGATGAAGCTTTCTTT. Translating gives CASSLIAEDEAFF. Supplemented by reference TRBV7-9 and TRBJ1-1, the full variable domain reads DTGVSQNPRHKITKRGQNVTFRCDPISEHNRLYWYRQTLGQGPEFLTYFQNEAQLEKSRLLSDRFSAERPKGSFSTLEIQRTEQGDSAMYLCASSLIAEDEAFFGQGTRLTVV.

This clonotype was picked up a small number of times. This chain links TRBV30 with TRBJ2-2; D remains unclear. Germline CDR1 and CDR2: GTSNPN and SVGIG (reference sequence). V dropped 4 bases and J dropped 0 bases, with 6 bases sitting between them. This CDR3 is 13 amino acids long. The CDR3 DNA reads TGTGCCTGGACAGACCCGAACACCGGGGAGCTGTTTTTT. Translation gives CAWTDPNTGELFF.

The chain recombines TRBV4-1 with TRBJ1-1; tentatively, D is TRBD1 (5 bases). Germline values: CDR1 MGHRA, CDR2 YSYEKL. CDR3 length: 15 residues. V was cut by 2 bases and J by 1 base, with 11 bases left in between. CDR3: CASSQTGTGNTEAFF. The CDR3 coding sequence is TGCGCCAGCAGCCAAACCGGGACGGGGAACACTGAAGCTTTCTTT.

The V call is TRBV6-1, the J call TRBJ1-2, with TRBD1 as a possible D gene (5 bases). The germline CDR1 and CDR2 sequences are MNHNS and SASEGT. The CDR3 is 14 amino acids. The germline V and J ends were trimmed by 0 bases and 8 bases, with 13 bases remaining between them. In DNA form, the CDR3 reads TGTGCCAGCAGTGAAGCGAGAAGGTGGGGGGGCTACACCTTC. Its protein is CASSEARRWGGYTF.

The rearrangement links TRBV7-9 to TRBJ1-5; D may be TRBD1 (5 bases). The ends were cut back, 1 base at V and 7 bases at J, with 14 bases in the middle. This CDR3 comprises 15 residues. Germline assignment: CDR1 SEHNR and CDR2 FQNEAQ (reference sequence). CDR3 region: CASSLDQGGGQPQHF. The CDR3 nucleotides read TGTGCCAGCAGCTTAGATCAGGGAGGAGGACAGCCCCAGCATTTT.

This clonotype was seen only a few times. This chain joins TRBV20-1 and TRBJ2-7, with TRBD1 identical over 8 bases. The CDR3 runs to 15 residues. CDR1 DFQATT and CDR2 SNEGSKA come from the germline V gene (reference sequence). J lost 2 bases, V lost 2 bases, and 8 bases had no gene match. The DNA for the CDR3 is TGCAGTGCTAGATCAGACGGGGACAGGACCTACGAGCAGTACTTC. It yields the protein CSARSDGDRTYEQYF.

This clonotype was counted a few times. CDR3 sequence: CASSYPNSGKSSYEQYF. DNA of the CDR3: TGTGCCAGCAGTTATCCAAACAGCGGGAAGAGCTCCTACGAGCAGTACTTC. The chain links TRBV6-2 or TRBV6-3 to TRBJ2-7, with 7 bases identical to TRBD2. In germline, CDR1 is MNHEY, CDR2 SVGEGT. The V segment lost 3 bases and the J segment 0 bases; nucleotides outside the gene matches: 11. The CDR3 consists of 17 residues.

The CDR3 is CAWSDGGEDTQYF. The CDR3 nucleotides are TGTGCCTGGAGTGACGGGGGAGAAGATACGCAGTATTTT. J is TRBJ2-3 and V is TRBV30; D is possibly TRBD2 (6 bases). The length of the CDR3 is 13 residues. Germline lookup yields CDR1 GTSNPN and CDR2 SVGIG (reference sequence). V was trimmed by 1 base and J by 5 bases, leaving 10 bases between them.